These 12 T cell receptor beta chains came from one sample sequenced in a study of blood T cell repertoires in COVID-19. The data were produced by immunoSEQ multiplex PCR, yet TCRdb's version contains in-frame clones alone and is incomplete. Among tens of thousands of clones listed, more than 75% were seen once. Sequenced input: peripheral blood. These receptors originate from a man in his 60s with acute or convalescent COVID-19.

This sequence joins TRBV27 and TRBJ1-6, with D possibly TRBD1 on 6 matching bases. The ends were cut back, 6 bases at V and 5 bases at J, with 14 bases in the middle. The CDR3 contains 15 residues. The germline CDR1 and CDR2 sequences are MNHEY and SMNVEV (reference sequence). The CDR3 nucleotides are TGTGCCAGCAGAATAACAGGGATTCATAATTCACCCCTCCACTTT. Translated: CASRITGIHNSPLHF.

This sequence joins TRBV5-1 and TRBJ2-2; D perhaps matches TRBD2 (5 bases). Per germline, CDR1 SGHRS and CDR2 YFSETQ. Trimming left V 5 bases short and J 0 bases short, with 11 bases between. The CDR3 is made up of 15 amino acids. The DNA of the CDR3 is TGCGCCAGCAGGACCGGGGTCTCGAACACCGGGGAGCTGTTTTTT. This gives the protein CASRTGVSNTGELFF.

The chain uses TRBV27 and TRBJ1-1; possibly TRBD1 for D (5 bases). V was cut by 6 bases and J by 0 bases, with 17 bases left in between. Germline V gene sequence: CDR1 MNHEY, CDR2 SMNVEV (reference sequence). The CDR3 sequence is 16 residues long. The CDR3 DNA follows: TGTGCCAGCAGGAATGGGCAGGGCACCATGAACACTGAAGCTTTCTTT. Amino acids: CASRNGQGTMNTEAFF.

This clone was observed a few times. The rearrangement joins TRBV2 to TRBJ1-4; D is unclear. CDR3 length: 13 amino acids. The germline V and J ends were trimmed by 7 bases and 7 bases, with 13 bases remaining between them. Germline V CDR1 and CDR2: SNHLY, FYNNEI. CDR3 amino acids: CASNAGMREKLFF. The CDR3 region has the DNA TGTGCCAGCAACGCCGGGATGCGTGAAAAACTGTTTTTT. Supplemented by reference TRBV2 and TRBJ1-4, the full variable domain reads EPEVTQTPSHQVTQMGQEVILRCVPISNHLYFYWYRQILGQKVEFLVSFYNNEISEKSEIFDDQFSVERPDGSNFTLKIRSTKLEDSAMYFCASNAGMREKLFFGSGTQLSVL.

The rearrangement links TRBV5-4 to TRBJ2-1, with 12 bases matching TRBD2. Germline V gene data show CDR1 as SGHNT and CDR2 as YYREEE (reference sequence). The CDR3 is 15 amino acids. Trimming at V came to 4 bases and at J to 6 bases, leaving 5 bases not matched to a gene. CDR3 nucleotide sequence: TGTGCCAGCAGCCCGACTAGCGGGAGTGTCAATGAGCAGTTCTTC. As protein: CASSPTSGSVNEQFF.

The chain recombines TRBV4-3 with TRBJ2-1; D is undetermined. Trimming shortened V by 0 bases and J by 5 bases, and 11 bases separated the two germline ends. CDR3 size: 15 residues. Per germline, CDR1 LGHNA and CDR2 YSLEER. CDR3 sequence reads: CASSQDLWPNNEQFF. The CDR3 DNA is TGCGCCAGCAGCCAAGATCTCTGGCCGAACAATGAGCAGTTCTTC.

This chain uses TRBV2 with TRBJ2-7; TRBD1 matches 7 bases. Per germline, CDR1 SNHLY and CDR2 FYNNEI. The CDR3 has 15 amino acids. The ends lost 7 bases at V and 2 bases at J; junction bases unmatched: 11. The CDR3 spells CASKESTGSTYEQYF. The CDR3 coding sequence is TGTGCCAGCAAAGAATCGACAGGGTCCACCTACGAGCAGTACTTC.

The rearrangement joins TRBV12-5 to TRBJ2-7; perhaps TRBD2 as D (6 bases). This CDR3 comprises 13 residues. Germline CDR1 and CDR2: LGHNT and FRNRAP. The V end lost 5 bases, the J end lost 7 bases, and 15 bases lay between the germline ends. As DNA, the CDR3 is TGTGCTAGTGGTCCGGCGGGGTTACGAGAGCAGTACTTC. It specifies CASGPAGLREQYF.

This chain joins TRBV28 and TRBJ2-3; D uncertain. V was clipped by 5 bases and J by 1 base, with 10 bases between them. Germline values: CDR1 MDHEN, CDR2 SYDVKM. The CDR3 length is 14 residues. CDR3 sequence reads: CASSMVIGTDTQYF. The DNA for the CDR3 is TGTGCCAGCAGTATGGTCATAGGCACAGATACGCAGTATTTT.

This clone was counted only a few times. This chain links TRBV4-1 with TRBJ1-4; TRBD1 is a possible D gene (5 bases). The germline CDR1 and CDR2 sequences are MGHRA and YSYEKL. The CDR3 has 15 amino acids. With 4 bases removed from V and 8 bases from J, the gap between germline ends came to 17 bases. As DNA, the CDR3 is TGCGCCAGCAGCCCCGGAGACAGTAAAGGGGAAAAACTGTTTTTT. Its protein is CASSPGDSKGEKLFF.

The chain carries TRBV6-1 and TRBJ1-4; 8 positions match TRBD1. J lost 8 bases, V lost 8 bases, and 7 bases had no gene match. The CDR3 runs 13 residues. Per germline, CDR1 MNHNS and CDR2 SASEGT. The CDR3 DNA follows: TGTGCCAGCCTGGACAGGGTGGACGAAAAACTGTTTTTT. The encoded protein is CASLDRVDEKLFF.

With respect to this clone: One end of the junction does not line up with germline, which may come from a read error. The J gene is TRBJ2-5, the V gene TRBV6-1; 9 bases agree with TRBD1. Germline CDR1 reads MNHNS; CDR2 reads SASEGT. The CDR3 loop spans 14 amino acids. In DNA, the CDR3 is TGTGCCAGCAGCGAAGGGACAGGGCGGGAGACCCAGTACTTC. Protein sequence: CASSEGTGRETQYF.